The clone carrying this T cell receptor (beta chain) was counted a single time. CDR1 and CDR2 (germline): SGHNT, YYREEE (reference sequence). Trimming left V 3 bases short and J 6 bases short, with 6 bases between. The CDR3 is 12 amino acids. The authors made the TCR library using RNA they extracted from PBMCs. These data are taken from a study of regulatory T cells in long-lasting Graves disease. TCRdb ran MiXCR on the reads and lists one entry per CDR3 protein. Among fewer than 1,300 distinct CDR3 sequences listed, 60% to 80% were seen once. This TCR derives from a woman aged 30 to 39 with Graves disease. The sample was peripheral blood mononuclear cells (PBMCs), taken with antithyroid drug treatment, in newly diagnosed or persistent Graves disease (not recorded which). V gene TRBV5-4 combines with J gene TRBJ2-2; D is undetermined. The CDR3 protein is CASSSYPGELFF. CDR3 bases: TGTGCCAGCAGCTCCTACCCCGGGGAGCTGTTTTTT.